This T cell receptor beta chain was recorded in a study of blood T cell repertoires in COVID-19. The overall study: Whether acute or convalescent, the COVID-19 samples came from the United States, Italy and Spain.

The method was immunoSEQ multiplex PCR; TCRdb's version includes in-frame clones alone and lacks a portion of them. This sample has about 200,000 clones, with roughly 90% found just once. V was shortened by 0 bases and J by 0 bases, with 12 bases between the two germline ends. This CDR3 is 16 amino acids long. Germline loops: CDR1 LGHNA, CDR2 YNFKEQ. Material for sequencing was peripheral blood. The sequence was obtained from a man aged 55 to 70 with COVID-19, enrolled during active disease. The chain uses TRBV4-2 and TRBJ2-7; tentative D call: TRBD2 (5 bases). This CDR3 reads CASSQDPAVASYEQYF. CDR3 DNA: TGTGCCAGCAGCCAAGATCCAGCGGTGGCCTCCTACGAGCAGTACTTC.